This is a list of T cell receptor beta chains from one sample in a study of cytomegalovirus exposure and HLA in healthy donors. TCRdb keeps only in-frame clones here, not all; method: immunoSEQ multiplex PCR. This table holds about 150,000 clones, approximately 90% found once. Sequencing was done on a sample of PBMCs. The origin of the receptors is a man younger than 35 in good health and CMV-seronegative. CDR3s include the opening cysteine and the closing phenylalanine or tryptophan. A D gene is named only where the DNA matches it firmly. Clone sizes are given selectively: once, few, many, or a class where the clone is expanded.

d_gene: NA
v_gene: TRBV9
abundance: once
j_gene: TRBJ1-3
CDR3aa: CASSPSSQAFGNTIYF
CDR3nt: TGTGCCAGCAGCCCATCTTCCCAGGCGTTTGGAAACACCATATATTTT

d_gene: NA
v_gene: TRBV9
abundance: NA
j_gene: TRBJ2-1
CDR3aa: CASSVGQQGRVYDEQFF
CDR3nt: TGTGCCAGCAGCGTAGGCCAACAGGGTCGAGTATATGATGAGCAGTTCTTC

d_gene: NA
v_gene: TRBV21-1
abundance: NA
j_gene: TRBJ2-7
CDR3aa: CASSKGAGGDYEQYF
CDR3nt: TGTGCCAGCAGCAAAGGGGCAGGGGGCGACTACGAGCAGTACTTC

d_gene: TRBD2
v_gene: TRBV2
abundance: NA
j_gene: TRBJ2-5
CDR3aa: CASTLRAGETQYF
CDR3nt: TGTGCCAGCACCCTAAGAGCGGGGGAGACCCAGTACTTC

d_gene: NA
v_gene: TRBV6-1
abundance: NA
j_gene: TRBJ1-2
CDR3aa: CASSQVPDYGYTF
CDR3nt: TGTGCCAGCAGCCAGGTTCCGGACTATGGCTACACCTTC

d_gene: TRBD1
v_gene: TRBV7-2
abundance: few
j_gene: TRBJ1-4
CDR3aa: CASSAGTDEKLFF
CDR3nt: TGTGCCAGCAGCGCGGGGACAGATGAAAAACTGTTTTTT

d_gene: NA
v_gene: TRBV6-5
abundance: NA
j_gene: TRBJ1-1
CDR3aa: CASSYSKEYTEAFF
CDR3nt: TGTGCCAGCAGTTACTCGAAAGAGTACACTGAAGCTTTCTTT

d_gene: TRBD2
v_gene: TRBV5-1
abundance: NA
j_gene: TRBJ2-3
CDR3aa: CASSGGLATDTQYF
CDR3nt: TGCGCCAGCAGCGGGGGACTAGCGACAGATACGCAGTATTTT

d_gene: NA
v_gene: TRBV30
abundance: NA
j_gene: TRBJ1-3
CDR3aa: CAHSLGADTIYF
CDR3nt: TGTGCCCACTCCCTGGGTGCGGACACCATATATTTT

d_gene: TRBD2
v_gene: TRBV4-1
abundance: NA
j_gene: TRBJ2-5
CDR3aa: CASSQVPTGGPKETQYF
CDR3nt: TGCGCCAGCAGCCAAGTACCAACGGGGGGGCCGAAAGAGACCCAGTACTTC

d_gene: NA
v_gene: TRBV29-1
abundance: NA
j_gene: TRBJ2-1
CDR3aa: CSVDWTVNEQFF
CDR3nt: TGCAGCGTTGACTGGACAGTCAATGAGCAGTTCTTC

d_gene: TRBD2
v_gene: TRBV6-6
abundance: NA
j_gene: TRBJ2-5
CDR3aa: CASTPPSGGETQYF
CDR3nt: TGTGCCAGCACTCCGCCTAGCGGAGGGGAGACCCAGTACTTC

d_gene: NA
v_gene: TRBV5-1
abundance: NA
j_gene: TRBJ2-1
CDR3aa: CASSRRTEYNEQFF
CDR3nt: TGCGCCAGCAGCCGACGCACGGAGTACAATGAGCAGTTCTTC

d_gene: NA
v_gene: TRBV9
abundance: NA
j_gene: TRBJ1-2
CDR3aa: CASSVSTGFSDADGYTF
CDR3nt: TGTGCCAGCAGCGTATCCACAGGGTTTTCTGATGCCGATGGCTACACCTTC

d_gene: TRBD1
v_gene: TRBV27
abundance: NA
j_gene: TRBJ1-4
CDR3aa: CASSAGTGGNEKLFF
CDR3nt: TGTGCCAGCAGTGCCGGGACAGGGGGGAATGAAAAACTGTTTTTT

d_gene: NA
v_gene: TRBV7-9
abundance: NA
j_gene: TRBJ1-6
CDR3aa: CASSLGTGGTYNSPLHF
CDR3nt: TGTGCCAGCAGCTTAGGTACAGGTGGCACCTATAATTCACCCCTCCACTTT

d_gene: TRBD2
v_gene: TRBV10-2
abundance: NA
j_gene: TRBJ2-1
CDR3aa: CASGDLTSGRADEQFF
CDR3nt: TGCGCCAGCGGAGACCTCACTAGCGGGAGGGCCGATGAGCAGTTCTTC

d_gene: TRBD1
v_gene: TRBV6-5
abundance: NA
j_gene: TRBJ2-7
CDR3aa: CASRLRDRVHEQYF
CDR3nt: TGTGCCAGCCGACTCCGGGACAGGGTCCACGAGCAGTACTTC

d_gene: TRBD1
v_gene: TRBV15
abundance: NA
j_gene: TRBJ2-5
CDR3aa: CATSRGDSQETQYF
CDR3nt: TGTGCCACCAGCAGAGGGGACAGCCAAGAGACCCAGTACTTC

d_gene: TRBD1
v_gene: TRBV7-2
abundance: NA
j_gene: TRBJ2-4
CDR3aa: CASSLRQGNNIQYF
CDR3nt: TGTGCCAGCAGCTTAAGACAGGGTAACAACATTCAGTACTTC

d_gene: NA
v_gene: TRBV5-5
abundance: few
j_gene: TRBJ2-7
CDR3aa: CASSLGLQGSYEQYF
CDR3nt: TGTGCCAGCAGCTTGGGCCTTCAGGGGTCCTACGAGCAGTACTTC

d_gene: NA
v_gene: TRBV9
abundance: NA
j_gene: TRBJ2-5
CDR3aa: CASSVDIGGQETQYF
CDR3nt: TGTGCCAGCAGCGTAGATATAGGGGGCCAAGAGACCCAGTACTTC

d_gene: TRBD1
v_gene: TRBV30
abundance: once
j_gene: TRBJ1-3
CDR3aa: CAWSVRQGRGNTIYF
CDR3nt: TGTGCCTGGAGTGTACGACAGGGGCGTGGAAACACCATATATTTT

d_gene: TRBD1
v_gene: TRBV5-1
abundance: NA
j_gene: TRBJ2-1
CDR3aa: CASSQRTGYNEQFF
CDR3nt: TGCGCCAGCAGCCAAAGGACAGGTTACAATGAGCAGTTCTTC

d_gene: TRBD1
v_gene: TRBV6-5
abundance: NA
j_gene: TRBJ1-2
CDR3aa: CASTRQGTNYGYTF
CDR3nt: TGTGCCAGCACCAGACAGGGTACTAACTATGGCTACACCTTC

d_gene: NA
v_gene: TRBV2
abundance: NA
j_gene: TRBJ1-2
CDR3aa: CASSEAMSNYGYTF
CDR3nt: TGTGCCAGCAGTGAAGCTATGAGTAACTATGGCTACACCTTC

d_gene: NA
v_gene: TRBV7-9
abundance: NA
j_gene: TRBJ1-1
CDR3aa: CASSVGGAAFF
CDR3nt: TGTGCCAGCTCCGTTGGAGGGGCCGCTTTCTTT

d_gene: TRBD2
v_gene: TRBV30
abundance: NA
j_gene: TRBJ2-5
CDR3aa: CAWSVAGGSKETQYF
CDR3nt: TGTGCCTGGAGTGTTGCGGGAGGGTCGAAGGAGACCCAGTACTTC

d_gene: NA
v_gene: TRBV19
abundance: few
j_gene: TRBJ1-5
CDR3aa: CASSVQGLDQPQHF
CDR3nt: TGTGCCAGTAGTGTACAGGGATTGGATCAGCCCCAGCATTTT

d_gene: NA
v_gene: TRBV18
abundance: once
j_gene: TRBJ2-1
CDR3aa: CASSDLNEQFF
CDR3nt: TGTGCCAGCTCGGACTTAAATGAGCAGTTCTTC

d_gene: TRBD1
v_gene: TRBV11-2
abundance: NA
j_gene: TRBJ2-7
CDR3aa: CASSLGQGDEQYF
CDR3nt: TGTGCCAGCAGCTTAGGGCAGGGGGACGAGCAGTACTTC

d_gene: TRBD2
v_gene: TRBV6-1
abundance: NA
j_gene: TRBJ2-1
CDR3aa: CASREGGRGMTNEQFF
CDR3nt: TGTGCCAGCAGGGAAGGCGGGAGAGGGATGACCAATGAGCAGTTCTTC

d_gene: NA
v_gene: TRBV29-1
abundance: NA
j_gene: TRBJ2-1
CDR3aa: CSVESPDRFFDEQFF
CDR3nt: TGCAGCGTTGAGAGCCCCGACAGGTTTTTTGATGAGCAGTTCTTC

d_gene: NA
v_gene: TRBV5-4
abundance: NA
j_gene: TRBJ2-3
CDR3aa: CASSPPSTDTQYF
CDR3nt: TGTGCCAGCAGTCCCCCTAGCACAGATACGCAGTATTTT

d_gene: NA
v_gene: TRBV9
abundance: NA
j_gene: TRBJ1-2
CDR3aa: CASSVGGYGYTF
CDR3nt: TGTGCCAGCAGCGTAGGAGGTTATGGCTACACCTTC

d_gene: TRBD2
v_gene: TRBV7-8
abundance: NA
j_gene: TRBJ2-1
CDR3aa: CASSTTASGGNEQFF
CDR3nt: TGTGCCAGCAGCACAACGGCATCGGGAGGTAATGAGCAGTTCTTC

d_gene: TRBD1
v_gene: TRBV7-9
abundance: once
j_gene: TRBJ1-5
CDR3aa: CASSVGQGAVSQPQHF
CDR3nt: TGTGCCAGCAGCGTCGGACAGGGGGCTGTATCTCAGCCCCAGCATTTT

d_gene: NA
v_gene: TRBV6-1
abundance: NA
j_gene: TRBJ1-1
CDR3aa: CASSWRGETEAFF
CDR3nt: TGTGCCAGCAGTTGGCGGGGCGAGACTGAAGCTTTCTTT

d_gene: NA
v_gene: TRBV28
abundance: NA
j_gene: TRBJ1-1
CDR3aa: CASRERMNTEAFF
CDR3nt: TGTGCCAGCAGGGAGAGGATGAACACTGAAGCTTTCTTT

d_gene: TRBD1
v_gene: TRBV29-1
abundance: NA
j_gene: TRBJ2-7
CDR3aa: CSVQFRGQAYEQYF
CDR3nt: TGCAGCGTTCAATTCAGGGGGCAAGCCTACGAGCAGTACTTC

d_gene: TRBD1
v_gene: TRBV12-5
abundance: few
j_gene: TRBJ2-2
CDR3aa: CASDTTKTGEDTGELFF
CDR3nt: TGTGCTAGTGACACAACAAAGACAGGGGAGGACACCGGGGAGCTGTTTTTT

d_gene: TRBD2
v_gene: TRBV2
abundance: NA
j_gene: TRBJ2-5
CDR3aa: CASSEGGGGRETQYF
CDR3nt: TGTGCCAGCAGTGAAGGTGGGGGGGGACGAGAGACCCAGTACTTC

d_gene: NA
v_gene: TRBV27
abundance: NA
j_gene: TRBJ1-2
CDR3aa: CASRPGGVYGYTF
CDR3nt: TGTGCCAGCAGACCGGGGGGGGTCTATGGCTACACCTTC

d_gene: TRBD1
v_gene: TRBV5-4
abundance: few
j_gene: TRBJ1-6
CDR3aa: CASSRDSLNSPLHF
CDR3nt: TGTGCCAGCAGCCGGGACAGCCTTAATTCACCCCTCCACTTT

d_gene: TRBD1
v_gene: TRBV27
abundance: NA
j_gene: TRBJ2-3
CDR3aa: CASSYPGQGGDTQYF
CDR3nt: TGTGCCAGCAGCTATCCGGGACAGGGCGGGGATACGCAGTATTTT

d_gene: NA
v_gene: TRBV18
abundance: NA
j_gene: TRBJ2-1
CDR3aa: CASSSAYREGEQFF
CDR3nt: TGTGCCAGCTCATCCGCCTACAGGGAGGGGGAGCAGTTCTTC